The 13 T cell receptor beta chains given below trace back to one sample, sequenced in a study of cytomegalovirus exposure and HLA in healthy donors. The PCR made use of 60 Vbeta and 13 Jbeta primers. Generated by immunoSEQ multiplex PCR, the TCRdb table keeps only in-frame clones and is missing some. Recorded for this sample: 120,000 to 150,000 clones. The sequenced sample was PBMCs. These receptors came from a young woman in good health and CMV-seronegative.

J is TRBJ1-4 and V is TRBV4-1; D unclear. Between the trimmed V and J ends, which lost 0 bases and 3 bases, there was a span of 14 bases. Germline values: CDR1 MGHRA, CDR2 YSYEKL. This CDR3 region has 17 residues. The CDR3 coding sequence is TGCGCCAGCAGCCAAGAGGTCGGGTCCACGGCTAATGAAAAACTGTTTTTT. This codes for CASSQEVGSTANEKLFF.

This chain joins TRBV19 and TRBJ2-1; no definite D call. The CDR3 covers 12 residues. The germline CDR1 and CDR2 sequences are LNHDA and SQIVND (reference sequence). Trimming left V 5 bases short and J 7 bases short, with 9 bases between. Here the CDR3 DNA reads TGTGCCAGTAGTTTCGAAGCAAATGAGCAGTTCTTC. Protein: CASSFEANEQFF.

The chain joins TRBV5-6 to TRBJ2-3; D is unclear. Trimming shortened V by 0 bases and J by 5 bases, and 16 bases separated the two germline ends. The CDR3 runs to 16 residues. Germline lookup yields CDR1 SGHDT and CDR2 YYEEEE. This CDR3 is CASSLDLRIMGDTQYF. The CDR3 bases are TGTGCCAGCAGCTTGGACCTCAGGATAATGGGAGATACGCAGTATTTT.

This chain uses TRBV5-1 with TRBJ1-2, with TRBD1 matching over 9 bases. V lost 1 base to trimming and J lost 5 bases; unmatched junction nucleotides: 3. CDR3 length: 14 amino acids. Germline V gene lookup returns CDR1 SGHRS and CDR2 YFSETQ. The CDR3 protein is CASSLTGGPYGYTF. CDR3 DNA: TGCGCCAGCAGCTTGACAGGGGGCCCATATGGCTACACCTTC.

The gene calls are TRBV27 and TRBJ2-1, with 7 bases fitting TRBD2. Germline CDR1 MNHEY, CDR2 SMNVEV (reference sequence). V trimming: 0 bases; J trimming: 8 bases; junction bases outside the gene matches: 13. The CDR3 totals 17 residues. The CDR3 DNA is TGTGCCAGCAGTTTATCGTGGCGCGCGGGAGCGGTTTATGAGCAGTTCTTC. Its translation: CASSLSWRAGAVYEQFF.

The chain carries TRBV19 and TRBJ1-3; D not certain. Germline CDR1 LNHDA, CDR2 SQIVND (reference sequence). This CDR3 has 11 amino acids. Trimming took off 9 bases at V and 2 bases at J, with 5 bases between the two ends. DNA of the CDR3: TGTGCCAGGTACACTGGAAACACCATATATTTT. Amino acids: CARYTGNTIYF. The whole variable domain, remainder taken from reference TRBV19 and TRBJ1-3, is DGGITQSPKYLFRKEGQNVTLSCEQNLNHDAMYWYRQDPGQGLRLIYYSQIVNDFQKGDIAEGYSVSREKKESFPLTVTSAQKNPTAFYLCARYTGNTIYFGEGSWLTVV.

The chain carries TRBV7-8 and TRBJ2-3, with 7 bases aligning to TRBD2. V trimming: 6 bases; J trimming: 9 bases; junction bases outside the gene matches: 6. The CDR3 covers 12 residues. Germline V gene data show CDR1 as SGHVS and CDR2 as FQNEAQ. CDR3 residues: CASSYQLATQYF. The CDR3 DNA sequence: TGTGCCAGCAGTTACCAACTAGCGACGCAGTATTTT.

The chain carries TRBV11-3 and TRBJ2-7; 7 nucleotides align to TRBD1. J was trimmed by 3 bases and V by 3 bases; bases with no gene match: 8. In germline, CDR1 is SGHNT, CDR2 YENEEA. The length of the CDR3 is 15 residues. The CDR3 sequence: CASSLLGTEFYEQYV. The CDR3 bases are TGTGCCAGCAGCTTGCTGGGGACAGAATTCTACGAGCAGTACGTC.

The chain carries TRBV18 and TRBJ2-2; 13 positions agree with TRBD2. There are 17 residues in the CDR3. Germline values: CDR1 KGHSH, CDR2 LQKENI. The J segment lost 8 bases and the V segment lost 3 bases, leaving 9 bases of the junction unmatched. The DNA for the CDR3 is TGTGCCAGCTCACCCCGCCTCGGACTAGCGGGAGCTGGGGAGCTGTTTTTT. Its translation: CASSPRLGLAGAGELFF.

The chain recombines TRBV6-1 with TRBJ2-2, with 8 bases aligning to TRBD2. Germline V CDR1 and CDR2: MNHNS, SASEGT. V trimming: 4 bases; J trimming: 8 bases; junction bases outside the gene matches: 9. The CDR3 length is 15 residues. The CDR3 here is CASSGSGSPRGELFF. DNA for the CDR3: TGTGCCAGCAGTGGGAGCGGGAGTCCGAGGGGGGAGCTGTTTTTT.

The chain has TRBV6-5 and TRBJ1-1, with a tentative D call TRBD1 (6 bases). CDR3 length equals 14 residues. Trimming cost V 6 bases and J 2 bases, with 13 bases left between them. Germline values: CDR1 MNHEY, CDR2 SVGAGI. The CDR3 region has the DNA TGTGCCAGCAGGAAAGTGGACAGTAACACTGAAGCTTTCTTT. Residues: CASRKVDSNTEAFF.

The DNA for the CDR3 is TGCGCCAGCAGCCTAACTAGCACAGATACGCAGTATTTT. Encoded protein: CASSLTSTDTQYF. J is TRBJ2-3 and V is TRBV4-3, with D uncertain. The CDR3 contains 13 residues. Germline V gene data show CDR1 as LGHNA and CDR2 as YSLEER. V was trimmed by 4 bases and J by 0 bases, leaving 5 bases between them.

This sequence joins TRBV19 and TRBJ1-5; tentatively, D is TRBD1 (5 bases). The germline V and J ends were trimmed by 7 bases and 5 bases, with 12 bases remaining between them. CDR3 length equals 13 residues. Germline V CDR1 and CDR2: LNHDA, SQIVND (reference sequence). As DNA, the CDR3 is TGTGCCAGTAATTTCAGGGTGGATCAGCCCCAGCATTTT. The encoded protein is CASNFRVDQPQHF.